This T cell receptor (beta chain) appears in the sequencing data of a study of T cell responses to AZD1222 COVID-19 vaccine. Concerning this clone itself: Its target is not known.

The protocol was immunoSEQ multiplex PCR, while the TCRdb copy is restricted to in-frame clones and leaves out a portion. The sample yields about 120,000 clones, 88% seen once. Study-level points and caveats: Donor demographics were predominantly white British with a female majority; clonal diversity may be underestimated.

Trimming cost V 4 bases and J 4 bases, with 16 bases left between them. This CDR3 has 15 amino acids. Per the germline V gene, CDR1 is SEHNR and CDR2 is FQNEAQ (reference sequence). The J gene is TRBJ1-2, the V gene TRBV7-9; D gene uncertain. The receptor comes from an adult in good health. The sequences come from peripheral blood, collected on day 0 of AZD1222 vaccination. CDR3 in amino acids: CASSSDVSGGYGYTF. The CDR3 DNA reads TGTGCCAGCAGCTCGGACGTTTCGGGTGGCTATGGCTACACCTTC.